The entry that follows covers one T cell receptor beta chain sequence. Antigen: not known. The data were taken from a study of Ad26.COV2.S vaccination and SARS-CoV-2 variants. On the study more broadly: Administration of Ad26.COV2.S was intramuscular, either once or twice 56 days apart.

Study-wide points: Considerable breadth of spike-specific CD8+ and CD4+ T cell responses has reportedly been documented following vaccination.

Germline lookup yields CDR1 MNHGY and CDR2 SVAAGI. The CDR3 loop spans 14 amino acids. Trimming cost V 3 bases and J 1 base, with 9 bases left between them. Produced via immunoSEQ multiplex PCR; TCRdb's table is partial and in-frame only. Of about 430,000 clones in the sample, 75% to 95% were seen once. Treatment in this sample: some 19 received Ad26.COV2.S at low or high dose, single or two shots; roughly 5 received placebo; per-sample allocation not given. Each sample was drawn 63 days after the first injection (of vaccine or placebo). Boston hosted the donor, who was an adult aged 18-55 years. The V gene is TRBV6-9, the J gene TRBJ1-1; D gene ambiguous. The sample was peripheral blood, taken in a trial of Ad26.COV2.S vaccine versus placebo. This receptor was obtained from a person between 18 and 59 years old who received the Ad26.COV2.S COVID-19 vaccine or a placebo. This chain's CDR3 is CASSYVWQNTEAFF. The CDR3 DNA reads TGTGCCAGCAGTTACGTCTGGCAGAACACTGAAGCTTTCTTT.